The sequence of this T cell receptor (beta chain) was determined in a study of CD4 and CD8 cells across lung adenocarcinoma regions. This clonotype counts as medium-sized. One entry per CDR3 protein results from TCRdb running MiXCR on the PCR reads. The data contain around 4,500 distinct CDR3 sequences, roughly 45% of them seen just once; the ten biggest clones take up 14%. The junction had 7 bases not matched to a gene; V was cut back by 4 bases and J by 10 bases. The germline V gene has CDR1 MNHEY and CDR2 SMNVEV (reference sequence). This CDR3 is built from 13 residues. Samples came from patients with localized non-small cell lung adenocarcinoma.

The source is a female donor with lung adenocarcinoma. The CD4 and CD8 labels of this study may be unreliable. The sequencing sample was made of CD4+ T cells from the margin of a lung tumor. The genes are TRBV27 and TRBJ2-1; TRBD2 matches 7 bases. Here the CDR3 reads CASSYSSGGEQFF. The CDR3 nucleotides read TGTGCCAGCAGTTACTCTAGCGGTGGGGAGCAGTTCTTC.